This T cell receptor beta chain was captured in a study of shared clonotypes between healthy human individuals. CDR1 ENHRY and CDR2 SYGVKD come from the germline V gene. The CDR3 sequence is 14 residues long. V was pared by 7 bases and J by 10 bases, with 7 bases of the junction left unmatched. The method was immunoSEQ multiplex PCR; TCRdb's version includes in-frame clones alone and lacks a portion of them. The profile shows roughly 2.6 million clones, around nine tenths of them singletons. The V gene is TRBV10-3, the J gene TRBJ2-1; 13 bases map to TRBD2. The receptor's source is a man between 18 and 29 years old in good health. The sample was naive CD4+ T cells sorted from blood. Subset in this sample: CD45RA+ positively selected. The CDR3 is CAIMTSGGIEEQFF. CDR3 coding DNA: TGTGCCATCATGACTAGCGGGGGGATTGAGGAGCAGTTCTTC.